What follows describes a single T cell receptor beta chain. As yet, its antigen is unknown. The data derive from a study of T cell responses to AZD1222 COVID-19 vaccine. The CDR3 totals 13 residues. Germline loops: CDR1 SGHAT, CDR2 FQNNGV. V gave up 9 bases and J gave up 1 base, with 12 bases separating them. Study-level findings and limits: Females outnumbered males among donors, who were mostly white British; clonal diversity was possibly underestimated.

Assay used: immunoSEQ multiplex PCR; TCRdb lists only in-frame clones, some missing. The sample holds some 130,000 clones, approximately 83% seen once. Sequenced here: peripheral blood, sampled on day 0 of AZD1222 vaccination. This receptor was taken from an adult in good health. This chain joins TRBV11-2 and TRBJ1-1; D unresolved. CDR3 DNA: TGTGCCAGTCACCGAGGGAGGAACACTGAAGCTTTCTTT. Its protein product is CASHRGRNTEAFF.